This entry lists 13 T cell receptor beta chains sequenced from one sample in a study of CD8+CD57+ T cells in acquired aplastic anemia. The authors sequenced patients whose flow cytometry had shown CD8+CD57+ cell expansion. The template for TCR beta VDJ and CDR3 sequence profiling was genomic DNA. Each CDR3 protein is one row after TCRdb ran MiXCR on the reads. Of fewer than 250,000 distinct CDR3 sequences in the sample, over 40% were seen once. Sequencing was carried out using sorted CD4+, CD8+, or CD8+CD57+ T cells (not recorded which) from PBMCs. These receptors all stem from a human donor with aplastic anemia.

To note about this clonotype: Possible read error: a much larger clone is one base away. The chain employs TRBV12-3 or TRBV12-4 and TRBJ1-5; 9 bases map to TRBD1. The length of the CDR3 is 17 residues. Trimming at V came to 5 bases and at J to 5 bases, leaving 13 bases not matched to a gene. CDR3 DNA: TGTGCCAGCAGTACGGGACAGGGTATTCGGAGCTATCAGCCCCAGCATTTT. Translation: CASSTGQGIRSYQPQHF.

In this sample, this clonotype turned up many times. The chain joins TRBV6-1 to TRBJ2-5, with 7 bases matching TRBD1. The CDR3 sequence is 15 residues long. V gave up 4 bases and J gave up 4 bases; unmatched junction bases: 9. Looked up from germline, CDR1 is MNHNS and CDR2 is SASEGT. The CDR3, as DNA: TGTGCCAGCAGTGTGGGAACAGGGGTGGGAGAGACCCAGTACTTC. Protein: CASSVGTGVGETQYF.

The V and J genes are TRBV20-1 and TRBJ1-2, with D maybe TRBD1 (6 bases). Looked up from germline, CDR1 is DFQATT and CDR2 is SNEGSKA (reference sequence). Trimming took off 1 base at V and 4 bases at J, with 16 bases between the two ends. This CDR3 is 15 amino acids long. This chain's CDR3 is CSARVDSSPLYGYTF. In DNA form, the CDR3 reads TGCAGTGCTAGAGTGGACAGTAGTCCCCTCTATGGCTACACCTTC.

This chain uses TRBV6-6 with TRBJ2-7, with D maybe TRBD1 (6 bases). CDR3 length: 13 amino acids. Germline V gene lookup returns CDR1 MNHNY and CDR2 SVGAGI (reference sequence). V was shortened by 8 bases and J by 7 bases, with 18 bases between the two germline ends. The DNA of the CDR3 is TGTGCCAGCCGACAGGACCGAGTGGGGGAGCAGTACTTC. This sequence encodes CASRQDRVGEQYF.

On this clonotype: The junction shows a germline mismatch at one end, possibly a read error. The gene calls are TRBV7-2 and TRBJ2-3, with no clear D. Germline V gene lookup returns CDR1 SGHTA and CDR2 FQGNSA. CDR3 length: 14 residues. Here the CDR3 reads CAISELVGADTQYF. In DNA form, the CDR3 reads TGTGCCATCAGCGAGTTAGTGGGCGCAGATACGCAGTATTTT.

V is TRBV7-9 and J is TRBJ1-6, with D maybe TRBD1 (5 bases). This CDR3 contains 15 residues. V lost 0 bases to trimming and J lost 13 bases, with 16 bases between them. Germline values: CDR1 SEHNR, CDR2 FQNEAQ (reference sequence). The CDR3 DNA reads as TGTGCCAGCAGCTTAGCGCGGGAGGGGTTATCGCCCCTCCACTTT. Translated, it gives CASSLAREGLSPLHF. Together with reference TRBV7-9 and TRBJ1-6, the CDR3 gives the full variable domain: DTGVSQNPRHKITKRGQNVTFRCDPISEHNRLYWYRQTLGQGPEFLTYFQNEAQLEKSRLLSDRFSAERPKGSFSTLEIQRTEQGDSAMYLCASSLAREGLSPLHFGNGTRLTVT.

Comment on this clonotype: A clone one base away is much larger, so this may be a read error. CDR3: CAIGGGLSSGNTIYF. CDR3 DNA sequence: TGTGCCATCGGAGGTGGGCTGAGCTCTGGAAACACCATATATTTT. The rearrangement uses TRBV6-2 or TRBV6-3 and TRBJ1-3; D unclear. There are 15 residues in the CDR3. Germline V gene sequence: CDR1 MNHEY, CDR2 SVGEGT. V dropped 10 bases and J dropped 0 bases, with 16 bases sitting between them.

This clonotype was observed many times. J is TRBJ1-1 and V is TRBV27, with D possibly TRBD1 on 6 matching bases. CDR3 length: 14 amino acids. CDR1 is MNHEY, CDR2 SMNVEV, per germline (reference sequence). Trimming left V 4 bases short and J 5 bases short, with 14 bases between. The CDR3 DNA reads TGTGCCAGCAGTTACTCGACAGGACTTACTGAAGCTTTCTTT. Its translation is CASSYSTGLTEAFF.

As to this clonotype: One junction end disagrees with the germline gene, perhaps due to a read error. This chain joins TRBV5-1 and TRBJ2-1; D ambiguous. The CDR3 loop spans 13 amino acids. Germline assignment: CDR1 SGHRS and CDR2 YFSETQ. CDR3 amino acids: CASSLWTGNEQFF. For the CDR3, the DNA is TGTGCCAGCAGCCTATGGACGGGCAATGAGCAGTTCTTC.

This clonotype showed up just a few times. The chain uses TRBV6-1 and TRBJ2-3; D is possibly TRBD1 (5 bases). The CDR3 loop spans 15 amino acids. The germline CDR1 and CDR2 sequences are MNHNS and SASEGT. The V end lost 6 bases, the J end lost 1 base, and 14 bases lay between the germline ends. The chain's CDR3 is CASRIALGGTDTQYF. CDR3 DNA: TGTGCCAGCAGGATAGCCCTAGGGGGCACAGATACGCAGTATTTT.

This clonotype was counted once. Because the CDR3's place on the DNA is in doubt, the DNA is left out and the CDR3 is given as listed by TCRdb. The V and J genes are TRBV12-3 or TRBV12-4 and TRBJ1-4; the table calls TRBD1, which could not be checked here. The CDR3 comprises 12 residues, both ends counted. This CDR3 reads CASVGVGSEVFF.

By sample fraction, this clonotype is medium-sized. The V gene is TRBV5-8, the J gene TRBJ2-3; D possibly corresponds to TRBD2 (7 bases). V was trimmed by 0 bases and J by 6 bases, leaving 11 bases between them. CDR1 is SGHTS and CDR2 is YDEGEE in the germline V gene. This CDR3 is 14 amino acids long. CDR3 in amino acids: CASSLAGGRDTQYF. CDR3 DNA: TGTGCCAGCAGCTTGGCGGGGGGCAGGGATACGCAGTATTTT.

CDR3 coding DNA: TGTGCCAGCAGTGCCGCCGGGACAGGGGCTTCACCCCTCCACTTT. Amino acid sequence: CASSAAGTGASPLHF. The chain is built from TRBV7-9 and TRBJ1-6, with 10 positions matching TRBD1. This CDR3 has 15 residues. The germline V gene has CDR1 SEHNR and CDR2 FQNEAQ (reference sequence). Losses at the gene ends were 6 bases for V and 9 bases for J; bases not matched to a gene: 8.